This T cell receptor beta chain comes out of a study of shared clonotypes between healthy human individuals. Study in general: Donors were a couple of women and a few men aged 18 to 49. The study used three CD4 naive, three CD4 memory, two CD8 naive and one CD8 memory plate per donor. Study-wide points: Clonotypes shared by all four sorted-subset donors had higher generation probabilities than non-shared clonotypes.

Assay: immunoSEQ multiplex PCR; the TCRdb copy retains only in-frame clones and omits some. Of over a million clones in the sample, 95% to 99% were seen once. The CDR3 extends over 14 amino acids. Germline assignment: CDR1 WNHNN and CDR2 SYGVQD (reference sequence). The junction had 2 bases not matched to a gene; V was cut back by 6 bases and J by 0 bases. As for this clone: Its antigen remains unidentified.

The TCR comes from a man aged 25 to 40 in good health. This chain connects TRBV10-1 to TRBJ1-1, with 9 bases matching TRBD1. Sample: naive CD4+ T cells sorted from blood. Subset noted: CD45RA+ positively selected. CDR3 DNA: TGCGCCAGCAGCCGGGACAGGGTGAACACTGAAGCTTTCTTT. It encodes CASSRDRVNTEAFF.